The clone carrying this TCR beta chain was observed once. Its matching antigen is unknown. The CDR3 is made up of 16 amino acids. After removal of 1 base from V and 7 bases from J, the junction contained 5 bases not matched to a gene. In germline, CDR1 is SGHTA, CDR2 FQGTGA. The data derive from a study of CD8 T cells in ankylosing spondylitis. Study-wide results and caveats: Prior work had noted some motif variants in reactive arthritis blood and synovial fluid. Reportedly, matched ankylosing spondylitis synovial fluid was significantly enriched for disease-linked clones.

For TCR beta, libraries came from quantitative 5'-RACE with molecular barcodes. TCRdb re-called the 5' RACE reads through MiXCR, storing one row per CDR3 protein. The data contain 150,000 to 200,000 distinct CDR3 sequences, about 18% of them seen just once; the ten biggest clones take up more than 3.5%. The sequenced sample consisted of blood, either unsorted or a sorted T cell fraction (not recorded which). The clonotype was recovered from a male donor aged 10 to 30 with ankylosing spondylitis or in good health (not recorded which). The gene calls are TRBV7-3 and TRBJ2-2, with 11 bases aligning to TRBD2. The CDR3 spells CASSLRLAGRFGELFF. CDR3 DNA: TGTGCCAGCAGCTTAAGACTAGCGGGACGGTTCGGGGAGCTGTTTTTT. Drawing the rest from reference TRBV7-3 and TRBJ2-2, the complete variable domain is GAGVSQTPSNKVTEKGKYVELRCDPISGHTALYWYRQSLGQGPEFLIYFQGTGAADDSGLPNDRFFAVRPEGSVSTLKIQRTERGDSAVYLCASSLRLAGRFGELFFGEGSRLTVL.